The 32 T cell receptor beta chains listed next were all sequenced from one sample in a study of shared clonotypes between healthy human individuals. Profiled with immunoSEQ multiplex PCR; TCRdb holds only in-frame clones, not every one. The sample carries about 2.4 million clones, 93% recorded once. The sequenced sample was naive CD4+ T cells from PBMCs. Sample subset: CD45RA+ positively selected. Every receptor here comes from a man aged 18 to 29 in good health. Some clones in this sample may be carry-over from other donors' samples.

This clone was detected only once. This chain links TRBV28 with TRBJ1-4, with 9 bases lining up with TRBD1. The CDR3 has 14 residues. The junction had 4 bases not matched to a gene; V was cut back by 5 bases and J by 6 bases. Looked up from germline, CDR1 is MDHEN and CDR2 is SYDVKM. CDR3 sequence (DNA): TGTGCCAGCAGTCCCGGGACAGGGCATGAAAAACTGTTTTTT. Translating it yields CASSPGTGHEKLFF.

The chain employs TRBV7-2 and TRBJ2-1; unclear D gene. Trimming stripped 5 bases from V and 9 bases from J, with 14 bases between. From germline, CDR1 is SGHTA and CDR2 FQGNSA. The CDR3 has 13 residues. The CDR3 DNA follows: TGTGCCAGCAGCCCGAGACGCTACGGTGAGCAGTTCTTC. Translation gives CASSPRRYGEQFF.

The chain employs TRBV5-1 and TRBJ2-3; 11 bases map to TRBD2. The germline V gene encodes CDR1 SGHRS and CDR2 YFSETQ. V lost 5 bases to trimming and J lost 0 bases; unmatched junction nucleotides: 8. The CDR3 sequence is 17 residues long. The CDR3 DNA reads TGCGCCAGCAGGAGAACCGGGACTAGCGGTAGCACAGATACGCAGTATTTT. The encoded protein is CASRRTGTSGSTDTQYF.

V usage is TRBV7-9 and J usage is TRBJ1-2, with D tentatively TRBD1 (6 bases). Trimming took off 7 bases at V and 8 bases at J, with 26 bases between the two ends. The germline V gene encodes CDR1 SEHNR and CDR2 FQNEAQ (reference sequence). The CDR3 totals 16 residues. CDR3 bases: TGTGCCAGCACCTTCACTGGAGGCAGGGGATCTCGGGGCTACACCTTC. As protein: CASTFTGGRGSRGYTF.

CDR3: CASNRDKNTEAFF. The CDR3 bases are TGTGCCAGCAACCGGGACAAGAACACTGAAGCTTTCTTT. The chain links TRBV28 to TRBJ1-1, with D possibly matching TRBD1 (6 bases). CDR3 length equals 13 residues. Germline V gene data show CDR1 as MDHEN and CDR2 as SYDVKM. Trimming took 7 bases from V and 1 from J, leaving 10 bases between them.

The CDR3 DNA is TGTGCCAGCAGCTTACAAACGGGACAGAACACCGGGGAGCTGTTTTTT. This translates into CASSLQTGQNTGELFF. The rearrangement joins TRBV11-2 to TRBJ2-2, with D maybe TRBD1 (6 bases). This CDR3 region has 16 residues. Trimming stripped 2 bases from V and 1 base from J, with 11 bases between. Germline assignment: CDR1 SGHAT and CDR2 FQNNGV.

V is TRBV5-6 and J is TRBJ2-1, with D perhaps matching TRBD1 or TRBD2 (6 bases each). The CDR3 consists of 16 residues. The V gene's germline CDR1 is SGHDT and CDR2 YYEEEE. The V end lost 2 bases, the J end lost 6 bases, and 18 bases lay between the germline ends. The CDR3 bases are TGTGCCAGCAGCTTAGGGGGGCGGGTCCTCAGCAATGAGCAGTTCTTC. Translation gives CASSLGGRVLSNEQFF.

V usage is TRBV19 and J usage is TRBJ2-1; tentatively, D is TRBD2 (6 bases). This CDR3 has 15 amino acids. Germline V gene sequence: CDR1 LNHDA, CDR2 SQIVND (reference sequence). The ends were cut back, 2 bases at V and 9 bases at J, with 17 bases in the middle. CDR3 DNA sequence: TGTGCCAGTAGTATAATTACGGACTACCGAGGTGAGCAGTTCTTC. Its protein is CASSIITDYRGEQFF.

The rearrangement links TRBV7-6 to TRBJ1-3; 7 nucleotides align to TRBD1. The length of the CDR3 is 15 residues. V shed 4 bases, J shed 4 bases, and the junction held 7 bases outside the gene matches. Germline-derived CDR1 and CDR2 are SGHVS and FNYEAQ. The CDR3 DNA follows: TGTGCCAGCAGCTCAGTCCCGGGACAGGGAAACACCATATATTTT. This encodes CASSSVPGQGNTIYF.

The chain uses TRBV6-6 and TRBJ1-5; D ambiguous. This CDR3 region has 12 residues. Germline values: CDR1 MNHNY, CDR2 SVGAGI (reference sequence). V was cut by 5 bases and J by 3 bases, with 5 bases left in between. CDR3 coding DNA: TGTGCCAGCAGTCAGGACAATCAGCCCCAGCATTTT. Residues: CASSQDNQPQHF.

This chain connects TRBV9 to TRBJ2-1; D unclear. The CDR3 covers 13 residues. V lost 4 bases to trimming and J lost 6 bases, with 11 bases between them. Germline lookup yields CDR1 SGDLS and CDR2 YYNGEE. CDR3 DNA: TGTGCCAGCAGCTCGAGACCCAGCAATGAGCAGTTCTTC. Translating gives CASSSRPSNEQFF.

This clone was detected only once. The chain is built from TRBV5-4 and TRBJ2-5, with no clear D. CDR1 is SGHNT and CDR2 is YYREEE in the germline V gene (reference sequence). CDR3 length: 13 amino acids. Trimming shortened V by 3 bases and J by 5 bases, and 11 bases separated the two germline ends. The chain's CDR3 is CASSSPLGETQYF. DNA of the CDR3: TGTGCCAGCAGCTCTCCCTTAGGGGAGACCCAGTACTTC. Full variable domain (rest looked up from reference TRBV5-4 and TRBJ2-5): ETGVTQSPTHLIKTRGQQVTLRCSSQSGHNTVSWYQQALGQGPQFIFQYYREEENGRGNFPPRFSGLQFPNYSSELNVNALELDDSALYLCASSSPLGETQYFGPGTRLLVL.

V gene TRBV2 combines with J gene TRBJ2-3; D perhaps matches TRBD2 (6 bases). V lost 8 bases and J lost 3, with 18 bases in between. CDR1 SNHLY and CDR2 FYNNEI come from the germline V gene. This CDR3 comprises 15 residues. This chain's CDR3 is CASFLSGRFTDTQYF. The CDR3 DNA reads TGTGCCAGCTTCTTAAGCGGGCGCTTTACAGATACGCAGTATTTT.

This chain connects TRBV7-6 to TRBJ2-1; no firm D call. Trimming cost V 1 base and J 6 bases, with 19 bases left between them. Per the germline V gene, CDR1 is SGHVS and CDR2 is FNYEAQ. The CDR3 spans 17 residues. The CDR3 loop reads CASSLVWPKPTVNEQFF. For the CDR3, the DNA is TGTGCCAGCAGCTTAGTATGGCCTAAACCTACTGTCAATGAGCAGTTCTTC.

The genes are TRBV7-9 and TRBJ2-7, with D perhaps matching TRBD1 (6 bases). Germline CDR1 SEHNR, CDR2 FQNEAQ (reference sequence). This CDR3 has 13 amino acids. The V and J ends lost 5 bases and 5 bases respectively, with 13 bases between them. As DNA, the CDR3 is TGTGCCAGCAGCCGCCCGACAGGACACGAGCAGTACTTC. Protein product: CASSRPTGHEQYF.

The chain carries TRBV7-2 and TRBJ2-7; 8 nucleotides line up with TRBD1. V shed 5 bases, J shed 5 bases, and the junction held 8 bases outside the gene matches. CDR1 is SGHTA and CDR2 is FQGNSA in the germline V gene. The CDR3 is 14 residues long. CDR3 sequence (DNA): TGTGCCAGCAGCCCAAGGACAGGGCCACACGAGCAGTACTTC. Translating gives CASSPRTGPHEQYF.

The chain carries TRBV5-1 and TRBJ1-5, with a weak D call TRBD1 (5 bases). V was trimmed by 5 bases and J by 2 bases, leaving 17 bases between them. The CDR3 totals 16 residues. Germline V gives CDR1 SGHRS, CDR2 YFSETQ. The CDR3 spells CASRPGAGDRNQPQHF. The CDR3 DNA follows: TGCGCCAGCAGACCCGGGGCGGGGGACCGCAATCAGCCCCAGCATTTT.

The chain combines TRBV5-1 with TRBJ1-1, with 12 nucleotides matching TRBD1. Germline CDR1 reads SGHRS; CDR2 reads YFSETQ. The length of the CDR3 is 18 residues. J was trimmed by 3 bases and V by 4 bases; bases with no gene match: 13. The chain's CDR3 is CASSIPTGTGGADTEAFF. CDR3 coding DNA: TGCGCCAGCAGCATACCTACCGGGACAGGGGGCGCCGACACTGAAGCTTTCTTT.

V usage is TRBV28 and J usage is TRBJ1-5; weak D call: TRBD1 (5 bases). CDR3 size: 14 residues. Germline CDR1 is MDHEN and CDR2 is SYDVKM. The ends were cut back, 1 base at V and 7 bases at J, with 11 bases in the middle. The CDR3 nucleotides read TGTGCCAGCAGTTTATATGGTTGGGGGCAGCCCCAGCATTTT. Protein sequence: CASSLYGWGQPQHF.

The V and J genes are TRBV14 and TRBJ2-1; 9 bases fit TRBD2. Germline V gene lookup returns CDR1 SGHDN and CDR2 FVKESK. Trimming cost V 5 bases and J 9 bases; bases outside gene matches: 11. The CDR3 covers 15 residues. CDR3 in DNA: TGTGCCAGCAGCGGGGTAGCGGGAGTAATGGGTGAGCAGTTCTTC. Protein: CASSGVAGVMGEQFF.

The CDR3 nucleotides read TGCGCCAGCAGCTCGGGACAGGTCTACACAGATACGCAGTATTTT. This translates into CASSSGQVYTDTQYF. This chain connects TRBV5-1 to TRBJ2-3, with 8 bases lining up with TRBD1. Germline CDR1 reads SGHRS; CDR2 reads YFSETQ. V was pared by 3 bases and J by 2 bases, with 5 bases of the junction left unmatched. The CDR3 totals 15 residues.

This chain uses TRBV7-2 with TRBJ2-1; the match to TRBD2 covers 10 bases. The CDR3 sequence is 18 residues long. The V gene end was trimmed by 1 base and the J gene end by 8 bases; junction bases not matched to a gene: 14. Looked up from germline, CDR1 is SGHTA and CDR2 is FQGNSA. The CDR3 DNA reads TGTGCCAGCAGCTTAGTAAGTCTAGCGGGAGTTTATGGCCATGAGCAGTTCTTC. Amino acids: CASSLVSLAGVYGHEQFF.

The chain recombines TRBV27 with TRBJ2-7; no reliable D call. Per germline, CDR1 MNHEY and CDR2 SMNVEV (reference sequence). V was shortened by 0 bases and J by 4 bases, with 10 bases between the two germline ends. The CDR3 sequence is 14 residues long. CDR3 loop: CASSLSDPRYEQYF. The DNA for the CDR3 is TGTGCCAGCAGTTTATCGGACCCGCGGTACGAGCAGTACTTC.

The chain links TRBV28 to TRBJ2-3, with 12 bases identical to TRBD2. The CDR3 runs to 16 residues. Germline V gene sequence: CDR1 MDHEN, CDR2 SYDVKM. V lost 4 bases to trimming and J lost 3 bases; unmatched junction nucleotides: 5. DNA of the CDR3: TGTGCCAGCAGTTCCCATGGACTAGCGGGAACAGATACGCAGTATTTT. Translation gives CASSSHGLAGTDTQYF.

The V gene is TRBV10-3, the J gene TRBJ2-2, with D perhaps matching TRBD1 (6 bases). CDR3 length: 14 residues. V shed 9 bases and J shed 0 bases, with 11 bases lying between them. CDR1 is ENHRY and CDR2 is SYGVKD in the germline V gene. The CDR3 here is CAIAGATNTGELFF. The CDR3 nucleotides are TGTGCCATTGCAGGGGCGACGAACACCGGGGAGCTGTTTTTT.

The CDR3 DNA follows: TGTGCCAGCAGTTTTGGGGGGAATCAGCCCCAGCATTTT. Protein product: CASSFGGNQPQHF. The rearrangement links TRBV27 to TRBJ1-5; possible D gene TRBD1, 5 bases. Germline V gene sequence: CDR1 MNHEY, CDR2 SMNVEV (reference sequence). The V end was cut by 3 bases, the J end by 4 bases, with 7 bases between. The length of the CDR3 is 13 residues.

CDR3 region: CSVPGTSSYEQYF. The CDR3 DNA follows: TGCAGCGTTCCTGGGACTAGCAGTTACGAGCAGTACTTC. The chain is built from TRBV29-1 and TRBJ2-7; 9 bases fit TRBD2. After removal of 5 bases from V and 4 bases from J, the junction contained 6 bases not matched to a gene. CDR3 length equals 13 residues. Germline V gene sequence: CDR1 SQVTM, CDR2 ANQGSEA.

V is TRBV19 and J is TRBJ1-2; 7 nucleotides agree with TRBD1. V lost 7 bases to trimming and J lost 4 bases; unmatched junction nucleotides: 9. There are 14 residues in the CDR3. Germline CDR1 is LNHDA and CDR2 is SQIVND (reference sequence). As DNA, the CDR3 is TGTGCCAGTACCTTAACGGGACAGATCTATGGCTACACCTTC. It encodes CASTLTGQIYGYTF.

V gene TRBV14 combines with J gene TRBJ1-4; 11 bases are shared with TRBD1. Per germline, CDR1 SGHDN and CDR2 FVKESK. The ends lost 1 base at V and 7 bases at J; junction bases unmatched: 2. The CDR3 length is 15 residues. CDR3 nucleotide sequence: TGTGCCAGCAGCCAAGTGGACAGGGGGCCTGAAAAACTGTTTTTT. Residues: CASSQVDRGPEKLFF.

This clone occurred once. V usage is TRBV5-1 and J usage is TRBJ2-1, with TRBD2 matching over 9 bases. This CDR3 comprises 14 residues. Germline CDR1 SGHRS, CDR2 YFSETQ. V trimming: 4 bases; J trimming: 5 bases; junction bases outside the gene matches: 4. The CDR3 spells CASSGGLANNEQFF. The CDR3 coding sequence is TGCGCCAGCAGCGGGGGACTAGCAAACAATGAGCAGTTCTTC.

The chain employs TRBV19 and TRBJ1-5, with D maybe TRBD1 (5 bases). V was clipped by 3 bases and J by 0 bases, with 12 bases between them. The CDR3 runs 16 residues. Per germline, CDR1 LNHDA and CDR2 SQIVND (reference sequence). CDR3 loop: CASSMIWGDSNQPQHF. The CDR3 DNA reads TGTGCCAGTAGTATGATATGGGGGGATAGCAATCAGCCCCAGCATTTT.

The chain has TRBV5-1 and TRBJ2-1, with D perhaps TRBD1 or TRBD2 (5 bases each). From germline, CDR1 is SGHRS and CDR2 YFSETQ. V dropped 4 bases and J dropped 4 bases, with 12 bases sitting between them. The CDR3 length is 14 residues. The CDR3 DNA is TGCGCCAGCAGCGTCGGGACGTCGTACAATGAGCAGTTCTTC. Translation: CASSVGTSYNEQFF.